What follows is one T cell receptor (beta chain) and its context. Antigen: not known. The sample providers were healthy Caucasian people from Russia, aged roughly 6 to 90. This entry belongs to a study of blood T cells in healthy people across ages. Sample-barcoded 5' priming and a J-beta primer mix drove a second PCR of about 7 to 12 cycles. In TCRdb, the 5' RACE reads were re-called with MiXCR into one record per CDR3 protein. Among 900,000 to 950,000 distinct CDR3 sequences listed, just under 30% were seen once. The length of the CDR3 is 16 residues. Between the trimmed V and J ends, which lost 5 bases and 4 bases, there was a span of 21 bases. The germline V gene has CDR1 SGHAT and CDR2 FQNNGV. General study findings and limits: Strongly correlated with naive T cell percentage was TCR beta diversity.

These same data were also listed under a study on T cells of mothers and their children. As reported in that work: Within related and unrelated pairs, thymic selection shapes TCR recombination output in a similar way. The study found slightly higher but non-significant overlap in related versus unrelated mother-child pairs.

Sequencing was performed on blood. The chain couples TRBV11-2 to TRBJ2-7; no clear D. The TCR comes from a woman in her thirties or forties in good health. CDR3 residues: CASSPRLAQSQYEQYF. DNA of the CDR3: TGTGCCAGCAGCCCCCGCCTCGCCCAGTCGCAATACGAGCAGTACTTC.